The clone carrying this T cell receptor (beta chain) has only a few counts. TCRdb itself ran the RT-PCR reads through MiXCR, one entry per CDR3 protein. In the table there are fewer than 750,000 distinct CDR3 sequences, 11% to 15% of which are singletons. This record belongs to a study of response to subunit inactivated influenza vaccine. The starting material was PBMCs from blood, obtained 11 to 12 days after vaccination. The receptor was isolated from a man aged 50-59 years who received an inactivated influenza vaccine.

The DNA for the CDR3 is TGTGCCAGCAGTTTAACCCACAGGGGGGCTGAAGCTTTCTTT. Translated, it gives CASSLTHRGAEAFF. This sequence joins TRBV27 and TRBJ1-1; 8 nucleotides agree with TRBD1. Trimming cost V 2 bases and J 6 bases; bases outside gene matches: 5. Germline values: CDR1 MNHEY, CDR2 SMNVEV (reference sequence). The CDR3 length is 14 residues.